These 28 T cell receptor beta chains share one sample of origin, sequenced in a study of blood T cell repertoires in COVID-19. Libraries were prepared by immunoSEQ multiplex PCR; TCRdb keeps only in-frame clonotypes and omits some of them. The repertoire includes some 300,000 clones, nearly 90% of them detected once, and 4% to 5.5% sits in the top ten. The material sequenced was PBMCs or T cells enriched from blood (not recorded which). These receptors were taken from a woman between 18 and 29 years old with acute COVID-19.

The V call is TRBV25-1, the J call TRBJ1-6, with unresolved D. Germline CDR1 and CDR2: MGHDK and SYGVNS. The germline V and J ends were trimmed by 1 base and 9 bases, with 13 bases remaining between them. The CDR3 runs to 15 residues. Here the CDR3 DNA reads TGTGCCAGCAGTGAATTGATCGGCAGCGGTTCACCCCTCCACTTT. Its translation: CASSELIGSGSPLHF. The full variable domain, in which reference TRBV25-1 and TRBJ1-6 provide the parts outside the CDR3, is EADIYQTPRYLVIGTGKKITLECSQTMGHDKMYWYQQDPGMELHLIHYSYGVNSTEKGDLSSESTVSRIRTEHFPLTLESARPSHTSQYLCASSELIGSGSPLHFGNGTRLTVT.

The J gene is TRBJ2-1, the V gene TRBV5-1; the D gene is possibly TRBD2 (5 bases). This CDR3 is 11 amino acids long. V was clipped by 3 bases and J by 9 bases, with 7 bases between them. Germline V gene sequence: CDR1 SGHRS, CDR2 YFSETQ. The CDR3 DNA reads TGCGCCAGCAGCTGGGAGAGTGAGCAGTTCTTC. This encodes CASSWESEQFF.

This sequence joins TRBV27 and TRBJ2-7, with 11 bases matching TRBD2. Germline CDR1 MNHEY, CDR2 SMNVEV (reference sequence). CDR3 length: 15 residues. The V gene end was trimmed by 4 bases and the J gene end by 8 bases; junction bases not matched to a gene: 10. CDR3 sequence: CASSSSLAGENKQYF. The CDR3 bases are TGTGCCAGCAGTTCTTCACTAGCGGGAGAGAATAAGCAGTACTTC.

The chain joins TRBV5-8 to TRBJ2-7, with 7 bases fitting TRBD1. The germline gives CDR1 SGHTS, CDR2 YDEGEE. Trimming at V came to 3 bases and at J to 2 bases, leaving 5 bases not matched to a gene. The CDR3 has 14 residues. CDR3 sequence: CASSYRQGTYEQYF. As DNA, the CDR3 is TGTGCCAGCAGCTACCGACAGGGAACCTACGAGCAGTACTTC.

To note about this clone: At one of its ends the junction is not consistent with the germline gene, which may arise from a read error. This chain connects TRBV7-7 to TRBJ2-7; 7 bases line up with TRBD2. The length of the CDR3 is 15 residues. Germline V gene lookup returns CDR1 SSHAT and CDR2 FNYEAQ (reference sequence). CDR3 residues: CASSLSWGGTYEQYF. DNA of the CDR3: TGTGCTAGCAGCTTAAGCTGGGGGGGGACCTACGAGCAGTACTTC.

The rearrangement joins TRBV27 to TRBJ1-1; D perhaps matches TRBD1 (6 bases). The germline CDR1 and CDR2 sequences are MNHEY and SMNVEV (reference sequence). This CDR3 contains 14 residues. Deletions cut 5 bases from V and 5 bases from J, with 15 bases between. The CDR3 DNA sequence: TGTGCCAGCAGTAAGGGAGGGGGGGGGACTGAAGCTTTCTTT. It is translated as CASSKGGGGTEAFF.

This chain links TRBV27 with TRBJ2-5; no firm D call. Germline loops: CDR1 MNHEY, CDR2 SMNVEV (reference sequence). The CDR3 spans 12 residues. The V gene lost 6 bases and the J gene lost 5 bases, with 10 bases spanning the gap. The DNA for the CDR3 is TGTGCCAGCAGCCAAAATCGGGAGACCCAGTACTTC. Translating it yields CASSQNRETQYF.

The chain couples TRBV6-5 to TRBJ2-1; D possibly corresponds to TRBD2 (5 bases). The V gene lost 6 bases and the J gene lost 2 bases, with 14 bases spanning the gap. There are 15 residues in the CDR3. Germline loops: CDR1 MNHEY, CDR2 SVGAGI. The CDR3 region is CASSLGGRAYNEQFF. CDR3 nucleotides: TGTGCCAGCAGCCTCGGAGGTAGAGCCTACAATGAGCAGTTCTTC.

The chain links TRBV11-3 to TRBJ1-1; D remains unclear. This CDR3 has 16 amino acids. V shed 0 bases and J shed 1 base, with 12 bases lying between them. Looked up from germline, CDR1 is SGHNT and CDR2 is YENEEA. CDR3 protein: CASSLEALVANTEAFF. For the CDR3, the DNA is TGTGCCAGCAGCTTAGAGGCTCTCGTTGCGAACACTGAAGCTTTCTTT.

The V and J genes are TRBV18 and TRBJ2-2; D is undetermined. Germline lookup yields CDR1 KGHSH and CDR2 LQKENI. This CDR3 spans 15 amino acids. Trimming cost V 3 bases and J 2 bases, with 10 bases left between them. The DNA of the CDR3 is TGTGCCAGCTCACCCGCGACAAGTAACACCGGGGAGCTGTTTTTT. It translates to CASSPATSNTGELFF.

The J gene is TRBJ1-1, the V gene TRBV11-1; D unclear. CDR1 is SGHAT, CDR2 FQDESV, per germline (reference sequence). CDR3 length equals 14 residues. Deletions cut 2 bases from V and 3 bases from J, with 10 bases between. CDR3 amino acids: CASSLWREDTEAFF. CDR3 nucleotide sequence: TGTGCCAGCAGCTTATGGAGGGAGGACACTGAAGCTTTCTTT.

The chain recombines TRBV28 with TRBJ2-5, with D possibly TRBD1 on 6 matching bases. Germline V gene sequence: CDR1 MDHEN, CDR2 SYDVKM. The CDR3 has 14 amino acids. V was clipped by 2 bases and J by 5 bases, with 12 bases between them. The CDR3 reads CASSLQGLGETQYF. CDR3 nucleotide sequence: TGTGCCAGCAGTTTACAGGGGTTAGGGGAGACCCAGTACTTC.

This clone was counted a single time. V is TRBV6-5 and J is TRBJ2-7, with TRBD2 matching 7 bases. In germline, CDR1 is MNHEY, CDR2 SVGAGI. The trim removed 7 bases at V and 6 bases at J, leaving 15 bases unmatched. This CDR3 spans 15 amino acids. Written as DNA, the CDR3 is TGTGCCAGCAAGGATGGGGGGGGATACCCCTCCGAGCAGTACTTC. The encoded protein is CASKDGGGYPSEQYF.

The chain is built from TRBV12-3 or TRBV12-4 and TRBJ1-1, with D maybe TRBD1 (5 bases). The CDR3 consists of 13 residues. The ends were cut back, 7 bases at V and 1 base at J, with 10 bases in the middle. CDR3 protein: CASILQGNTEAFF. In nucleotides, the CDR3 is TGTGCCAGCATCCTCCAGGGGAACACTGAAGCTTTCTTT.

Here the CDR3 reads CASRQGTSSNEQFF. CDR3 nucleotides: TGTGCCAGCAGGCAAGGGACTAGCAGCAATGAGCAGTTCTTC. The chain combines TRBV5-4 with TRBJ2-1, with TRBD2 matching 9 bases. The CDR3 length is 14 residues. V lost 5 bases to trimming and J lost 6 bases; unmatched junction nucleotides: 6. Germline-derived CDR1 and CDR2 are SGHNT and YYREEE (reference sequence).

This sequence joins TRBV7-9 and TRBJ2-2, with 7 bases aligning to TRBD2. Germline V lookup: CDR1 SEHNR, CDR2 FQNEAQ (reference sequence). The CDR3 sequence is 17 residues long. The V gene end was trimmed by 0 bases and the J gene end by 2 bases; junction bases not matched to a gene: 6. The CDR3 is CASSLAGRGINTGELFF. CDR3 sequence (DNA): TGTGCCAGCAGCTTAGCGGGGCGGGGGATCAACACCGGGGAGCTGTTTTTT.

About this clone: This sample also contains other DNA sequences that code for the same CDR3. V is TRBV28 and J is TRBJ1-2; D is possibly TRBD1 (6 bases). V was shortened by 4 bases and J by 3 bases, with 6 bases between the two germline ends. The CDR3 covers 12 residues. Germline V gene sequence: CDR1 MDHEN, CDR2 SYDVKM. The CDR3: CASSYRDYGYTF. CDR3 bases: TGTGCCAGCAGTTACAGGGACTATGGCTACACCTTC.

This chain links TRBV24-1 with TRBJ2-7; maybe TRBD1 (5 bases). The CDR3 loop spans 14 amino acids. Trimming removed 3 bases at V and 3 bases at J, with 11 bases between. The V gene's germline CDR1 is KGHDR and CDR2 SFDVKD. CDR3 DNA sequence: TGTGCCACCAGTGATATAAATCAGGGCTACGAGCAGTACTTC. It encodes CATSDINQGYEQYF.

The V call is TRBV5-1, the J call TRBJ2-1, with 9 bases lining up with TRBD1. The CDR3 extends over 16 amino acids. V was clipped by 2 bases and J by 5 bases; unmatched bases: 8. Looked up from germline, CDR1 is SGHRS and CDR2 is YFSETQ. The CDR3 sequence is CASSFGQGLWDNEQFF. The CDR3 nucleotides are TGCGCCAGCAGCTTCGGACAGGGGCTTTGGGACAATGAGCAGTTCTTC.

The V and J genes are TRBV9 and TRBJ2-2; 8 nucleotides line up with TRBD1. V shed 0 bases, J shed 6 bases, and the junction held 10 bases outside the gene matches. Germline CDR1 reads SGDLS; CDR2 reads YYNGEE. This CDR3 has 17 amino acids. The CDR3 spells CASSVDGQGDRAGELFF. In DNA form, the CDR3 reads TGTGCCAGCAGCGTAGACGGACAGGGAGATAGAGCCGGGGAGCTGTTTTTT.

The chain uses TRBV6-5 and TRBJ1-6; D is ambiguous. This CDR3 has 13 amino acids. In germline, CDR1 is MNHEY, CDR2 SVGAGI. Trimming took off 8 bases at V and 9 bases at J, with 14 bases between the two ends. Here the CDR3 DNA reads TGTGCCAGCGCGCGGGGAGAGGGTTCACCCCTCCACTTT. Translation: CASARGEGSPLHF.

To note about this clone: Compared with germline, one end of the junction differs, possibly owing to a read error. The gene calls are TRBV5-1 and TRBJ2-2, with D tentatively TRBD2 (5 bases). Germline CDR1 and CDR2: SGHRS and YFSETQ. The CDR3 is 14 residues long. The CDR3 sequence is CASSLASNTGELLF. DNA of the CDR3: TGCGCCAGCAGCTTGGCGTCGAACACCGGGGAGCTGCTTTTT.

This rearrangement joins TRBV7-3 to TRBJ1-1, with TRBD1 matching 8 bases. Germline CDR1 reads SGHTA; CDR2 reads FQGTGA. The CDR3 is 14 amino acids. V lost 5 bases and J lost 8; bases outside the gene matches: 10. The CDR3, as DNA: TGTGCCAGCAGCAAGCAGGGACAGGACCCCGAAGCTTTCTTT. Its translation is CASSKQGQDPEAFF. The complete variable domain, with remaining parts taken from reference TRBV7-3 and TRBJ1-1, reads GAGVSQTPSNKVTEKGKYVELRCDPISGHTALYWYRQSLGQGPEFLIYFQGTGAADDSGLPNDRFFAVRPEGSVSTLKIQRTERGDSAVYLCASSKQGQDPEAFFGQGTRLTVV.

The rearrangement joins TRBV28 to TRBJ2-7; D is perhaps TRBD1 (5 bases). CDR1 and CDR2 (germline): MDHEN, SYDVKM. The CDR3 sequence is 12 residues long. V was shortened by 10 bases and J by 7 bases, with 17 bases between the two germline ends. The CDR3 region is CANPRVQEEQYF. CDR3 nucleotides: TGTGCCAACCCCAGGGTACAGGAAGAGCAGTACTTC.

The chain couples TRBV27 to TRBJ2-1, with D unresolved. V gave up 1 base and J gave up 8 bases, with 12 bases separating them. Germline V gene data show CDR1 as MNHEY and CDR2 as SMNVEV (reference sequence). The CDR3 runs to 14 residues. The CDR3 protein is CASSLWVLGDEQFF. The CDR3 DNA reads TGTGCCAGCAGTTTATGGGTCCTGGGCGATGAGCAGTTCTTC.

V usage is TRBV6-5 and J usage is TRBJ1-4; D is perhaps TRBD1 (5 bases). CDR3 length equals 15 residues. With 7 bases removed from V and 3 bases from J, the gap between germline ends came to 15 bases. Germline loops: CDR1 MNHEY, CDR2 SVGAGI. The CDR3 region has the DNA TGTGCCAGCACTGTGCGGGGCCGGGCTAATGAAAAACTGTTTTTT. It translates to CASTVRGRANEKLFF.

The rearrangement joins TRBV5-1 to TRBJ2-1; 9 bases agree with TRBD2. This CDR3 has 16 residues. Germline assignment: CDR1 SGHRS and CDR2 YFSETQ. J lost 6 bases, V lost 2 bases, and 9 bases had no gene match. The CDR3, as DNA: TGCGCCAGCAGCTTTAGGGGACTAGCAGTTTTCAATGAGCAGTTCTTC. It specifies CASSFRGLAVFNEQFF. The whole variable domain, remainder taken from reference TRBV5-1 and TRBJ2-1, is KAGVTQTPRYLIKTRGQQVTLSCSPISGHRSVSWYQQTPGQGLQFLFEYFSETQRNKGNFPGRFSGRQFSNSRSEMNVSTLELGDSALYLCASSFRGLAVFNEQFFGPGTRLTVL.

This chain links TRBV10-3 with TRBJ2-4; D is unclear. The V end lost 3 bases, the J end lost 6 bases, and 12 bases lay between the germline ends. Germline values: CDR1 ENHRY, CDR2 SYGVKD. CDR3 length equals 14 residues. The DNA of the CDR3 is TGTGCCATCAGTGACGGTGCCGAGGCAAACATTCAGTACTTC. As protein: CAISDGAEANIQYF.